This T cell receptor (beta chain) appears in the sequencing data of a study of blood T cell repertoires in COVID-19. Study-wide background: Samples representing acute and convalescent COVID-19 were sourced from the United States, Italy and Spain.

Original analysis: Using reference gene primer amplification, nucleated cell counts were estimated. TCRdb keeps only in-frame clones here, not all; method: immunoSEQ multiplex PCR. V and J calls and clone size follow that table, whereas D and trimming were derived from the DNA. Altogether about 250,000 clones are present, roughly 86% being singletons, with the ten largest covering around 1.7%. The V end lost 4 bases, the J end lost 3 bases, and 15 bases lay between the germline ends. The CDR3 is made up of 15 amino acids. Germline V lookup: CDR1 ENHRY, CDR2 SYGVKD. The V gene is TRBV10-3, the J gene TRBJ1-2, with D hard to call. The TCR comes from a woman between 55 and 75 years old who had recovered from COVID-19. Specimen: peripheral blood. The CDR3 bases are TGTGCCATCAGTGGTTCGGGAGACGGGGACTATGGCTACACCTTC. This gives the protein CAISGSGDGDYGYTF.